This record covers a single T cell receptor beta chain. This sample stems from a study of blood T cell repertoires in COVID-19. Study-level information: In each case, the material was cDNA or gDNA derived from T cells, B-cell-depleted T cells, or PBMCs.

In the original analysis: Counts of nucleated cells, estimated from reference gene primer amplification, were obtained. TCRdb keeps only in-frame clones here, not all; method: immunoSEQ multiplex PCR. The DNA gave D and trimming, while V, J and clone size come from that table. The sample records tens of thousands of clones, just over 85% being singletons. This TCR derives from a man aged 50-60 years with active COVID-19. The sample taken for sequencing was peripheral blood.

The CDR3 spells CASSLVRDTEAFF. The CDR3 DNA follows: TGTGCCAGCAGTTTAGTGCGGGACACTGAAGCTTTCTTT. This chain connects TRBV28 to TRBJ1-1; D uncertain. CDR1 is MDHEN, CDR2 SYDVKM, per germline. Deletions cut 2 bases from V and 3 bases from J, with 7 bases between. The CDR3 spans 13 residues.